What follows are 13 T cell receptor beta chains derived from one specimen sequenced in a study of CD8 T cells in Susac syndrome. Random-hexamer reverse transcription was applied to about 0.45 to 1 ug RNA. One entry per CDR3 protein results from TCRdb running MiXCR on the immunoSEQ multiplex PCR reads. The table has 56,000 or so distinct CDR3 sequences, approximately 95% seen once; the top ten hold 0.75%. Sequencing was done on a sample of CD8+ T cells from PBMCs. Receptors were obtained from a human donor with Susac syndrome.

The rearrangement joins TRBV2 to TRBJ2-3; D unclear. Looked up from germline, CDR1 is SNHLY and CDR2 is FYNNEI. Between the trimmed V and J ends, which lost 3 bases and 4 bases, there was a span of 20 bases. The CDR3 runs to 17 residues. The CDR3 loop is CASSDVAGFSGADTQYF. The CDR3, as DNA: TGTGCCAGCAGTGATGTGGCAGGCTTCAGTGGGGCAGATACGCAGTATTTT.

The V gene is TRBV27, the J gene TRBJ2-7, with 10 bases aligning to TRBD2. The CDR3 loop spans 16 amino acids. Germline CDR1 MNHEY, CDR2 SMNVEV (reference sequence). The J segment lost 4 bases and the V segment lost 0 bases, leaving 6 bases of the junction unmatched. CDR3 in DNA: TGTGCCAGCAGTTTATCGATTCCTAGCGGGGGATACGAGCAGTACTTC. It is translated as CASSLSIPSGGYEQYF.

The chain couples TRBV5-1 to TRBJ2-7; D unresolved. V lost 2 bases, J lost 3 bases, and 18 bases lay in between. The CDR3 is 16 residues long. Germline V CDR1 and CDR2: SGHRS, YFSETQ. The DNA for the CDR3 is TGCGCCAGCAGCTTCTGGGGTGTTCAGGTGTACTACGAGCAGTACTTC. Translation gives CASSFWGVQVYYEQYF.

The gene calls are TRBV4-1 and TRBJ2-3; the D gene is possibly TRBD1 (5 bases). The length of the CDR3 is 14 residues. The V gene lost 0 bases and the J gene lost 3 bases, with 7 bases spanning the gap. Germline assignment: CDR1 MGHRA and CDR2 YSYEKL. In DNA, the CDR3 is TGCGCCAGCAGCCAAGACCCAGGGACAGATACGCAGTATTTT. This codes for CASSQDPGTDTQYF.

This chain uses TRBV20-1 with TRBJ2-5, with D maybe TRBD1 (6 bases). Germline lookup yields CDR1 DFQATT and CDR2 SNEGSKA (reference sequence). The V end lost 6 bases, the J end lost 7 bases, and 18 bases lay between the germline ends. The CDR3 spans 13 residues. The chain's CDR3 is CSADATGSMTQYF. The CDR3 bases are TGCAGTGCCGATGCAACAGGGAGCATGACCCAGTACTTC.

The V and J genes are TRBV11-2 and TRBJ2-2, with TRBD2 matching over 7 bases. Germline V CDR1 and CDR2: SGHAT, FQNNGV. The V segment lost 2 bases and the J segment 0 bases; nucleotides outside the gene matches: 6. The CDR3 runs 17 residues. In nucleotides, the CDR3 is TGTGCCAGCAGCTTATGGGGCGGGGGAACGAACACCGGGGAGCTGTTTTTT. Encoded protein: CASSLWGGGTNTGELFF.

This clonotype was seen only a few times. The CDR3 sequence: CASSLGEDTQYF. The CDR3 bases are TGTGCCAGCAGCTTGGGGGAGGATACGCAGTATTTT. This rearrangement joins TRBV5-6 to TRBJ2-3; weak D call: TRBD2 (5 bases). This CDR3 is 12 amino acids long. The V end was cut by 0 bases, the J end by 6 bases, with 5 bases between. CDR1 is SGHDT, CDR2 YYEEEE, per germline.

The gene calls are TRBV12-3 or TRBV12-4 and TRBJ1-5; D might be TRBD1 (5 bases). The CDR3 loop spans 14 amino acids. V lost 5 bases and J lost 3, with 11 bases in between. The CDR3 loop is CASSADTLNQPQHF. The CDR3, as DNA: TGTGCCAGCAGTGCGGACACTCTCAATCAGCCCCAGCATTTT.

The rearrangement uses TRBV7-9 and TRBJ1-1, with 7 bases identical to TRBD1. CDR3 length: 12 amino acids. Germline-derived CDR1 and CDR2 are SEHNR and FQNEAQ (reference sequence). V lost 5 bases and J lost 6; bases outside the gene matches: 3. CDR3 bases: TGTGCCAGCAGCCCAGGGACAGCTGAAGCTTTCTTT. It is translated as CASSPGTAEAFF. The complete variable domain, with remaining parts taken from reference TRBV7-9 and TRBJ1-1, reads DTGVSQNPRHKITKRGQNVTFRCDPISEHNRLYWYRQTLGQGPEFLTYFQNEAQLEKSRLLSDRFSAERPKGSFSTLEIQRTEQGDSAMYLCASSPGTAEAFFGQGTRLTVV.

In DNA, the CDR3 is TGTGCCAGCAGCGTCCGGACAGGCGGGGATGGCTACACCTTC. It encodes CASSVRTGGDGYTF. J is TRBJ1-2 and V is TRBV9, with 7 bases that match TRBD1. This CDR3 spans 14 amino acids. Looked up from germline, CDR1 is SGDLS and CDR2 is YYNGEE. V was clipped by 2 bases and J by 6 bases; unmatched bases: 7.

The rearrangement links TRBV13 to TRBJ2-5, with 7 bases identical to TRBD2. Trimming took 5 bases from V and 1 from J; bases not matched to a gene: 4. From germline, CDR1 is PRHDT and CDR2 FYEKMQ (reference sequence). The CDR3 totals 14 residues. This CDR3 reads CASSPRGVQETQYF. DNA of the CDR3: TGTGCCAGCAGCCCTCGGGGGGTCCAAGAGACCCAGTACTTC.

The chain is built from TRBV12-5 and TRBJ1-1, with a weak D call TRBD1 (5 bases). Germline CDR1 is LGHNT and CDR2 is FRNRAP. This CDR3 is 13 amino acids long. Between the trimmed V and J ends, which lost 6 bases and 8 bases, there was a span of 16 bases. The CDR3 is CASGLVGGGEAFF. CDR3 nucleotide sequence: TGTGCTAGTGGCCTCGTCGGGGGGGGAGAAGCTTTCTTT.

V and J are TRBV20-1 and TRBJ2-5, with 12 bases aligning to TRBD2. Germline-derived CDR1 and CDR2 are DFQATT and SNEGSKA (reference sequence). V lost 0 bases to trimming and J lost 4 bases; unmatched junction nucleotides: 6. The CDR3 is 16 amino acids. CDR3 region: CSARDRTSGTRETQYF. In DNA, the CDR3 is TGCAGTGCTAGAGATAGGACTAGCGGGACAAGAGAGACCCAGTACTTC.